Included here is one T cell receptor (beta chain) sequence, with context. Its specificity is not known. The entry originates in a study of T-cell memory formation after mild COVID-19. Study conclusions and caveats: There was a balanced CD4/CD8 profile in clones contracting day 15 to 85, and later expanders leaned CD4+. Some clones that responded were present in memory (sampled pre-infection), which suggests cross-reactive memory joined.

UMIs and sample barcodes were carried by the TCR alpha and TCR beta cDNA libraries that 5'RACE produced using constant-segment primers. TCRdb reprocessed the 5' RACE reads with MiXCR, giving one entry per CDR3 protein. Of about 340,000 distinct CDR3 sequences in the sample, approximately 15% were seen once. The CDR3 loop spans 13 amino acids. The germline gives CDR1 KGHSH, CDR2 LQKENI. The ends were cut back, 1 base at V and 3 bases at J, with 6 bases in the middle. This sequence joins TRBV18 and TRBJ2-5; D unclear. Sample: PBMCs or a T cell subset sorted from them (not recorded which). This TCR derives from a man aged 18 to 30 who had mild COVID-19 (a few samples of this study predate the infection). Cell type and time point are not known. The CDR3 here is CASSPLGKETQYF. DNA of the CDR3: TGTGCCAGCTCACCACTGGGGAAAGAGACCCAGTACTTC.